These T cell receptor beta chains were read from a single sample in a study of shared clonotypes between healthy human individuals. The repertoire was sequenced with immunoSEQ multiplex PCR; TCRdb's copy has only in-frame clones and lacks some. The profile shows approximately 500,000 clones, less than 96% of them singletons. What was sequenced was naive CD4+ T cells sorted from blood. The receptors were sampled from a woman in her twenties or thirties in good health. Each CDR3 is given with its conserved first and last residue. A D gene is named only where the DNA matches it firmly. Clone size is shown for a subset of rows, as once, few, many or a class of expanded clone.

>-|TRBV21-1|TRBJ2-7|-
CASSKEQIYEQYF
TGTGCCAGCAGCAAAGAGCAGATCTACGAGCAGTACTTC
>TRBD2|TRBV6-6|TRBJ2-7|-
CASTWTSGSYEQYF
TGTGCCAGCACCTGGACTAGCGGGAGCTACGAGCAGTACTTC
>-|TRBV6-1|TRBJ2-4|-
CASSVRIAKNIQYF
TGTGCCAGCAGTGTAAGAATAGCCAAAAACATTCAGTACTTC
>TRBD1|TRBV7-9|TRBJ1-2|-
CASSLGTGYGYTF
TGTGCCAGCAGCTTAGGGACAGGCTATGGCTACACCTTC
>TRBD2|TRBV5-4|TRBJ2-3|-
CASSRLTTGTRSDTQYF
TGTGCCAGCAGCCGTCTAACAACCGGGACTAGGTCAGATACGCAGTATTTT
>-|TRBV18|TRBJ1-1|-
CASSSGTFFEAFF
TGTGCCAGCTCGTCCGGGACTTTCTTCGAAGCTTTCTTT
>-|TRBV12-1|TRBJ2-3|-
CASSSSPSGRYSDTQYF
TGTGCCAGCAGCTCCTCTCCTAGCGGGAGGTACTCAGATACGCAGTATTTT
>TRBD1|TRBV7-2|TRBJ1-5|-
CASSSLTGSGQPQHF
TGTGCCAGCAGCTCCCTGACAGGGTCGGGTCAGCCCCAGCATTTT
>TRBD1|TRBV18|TRBJ1-2|once
CASSYGQGNYGYTF
TGTGCCAGCTCATACGGACAGGGTAACTATGGCTACACCTTC
>TRBD2|TRBV4-2|TRBJ2-3|-
CASSLSGRSTDTQYF
TGTGCCAGCAGCCTTAGCGGGAGGAGCACAGATACGCAGTATTTT
>TRBD1|TRBV19|TRBJ1-5|-
CASSWGQGAYNQPQHF
TGTGCCAGTAGTTGGGGACAGGGGGCGTACAATCAGCCCCAGCATTTT
>-|TRBV2|TRBJ2-7|-
CASSDEPYEQYF
TGTGCCAGCAGTGACGAGCCCTACGAGCAGTACTTC
>-|TRBV29-1|TRBJ2-2|-
CSVGPAENTGELFF
TGCAGCGTTGGTCCAGCGGAAAACACCGGGGAGCTGTTTTTT
>-|TRBV5-1|TRBJ1-4|-
CASSLAVGATNEKLFF
TGCGCCAGCAGCTTGGCAGTGGGGGCGACTAATGAAAAACTGTTTTTT
>TRBD2|TRBV4-1|TRBJ2-1|-
CASSQLAGDYNEQFF
TGCGCCAGCAGCCAACTAGCGGGAGACTACAATGAGCAGTTCTTC
>-|TRBV10-2|TRBJ1-3|-
CASKPNSGNTIYF
TGCGCCAGCAAACCCAACTCTGGAAACACCATATATTTT
>TRBD2|TRBV10-2|TRBJ2-7|once
CASSGTSGAPYEQYF
TGCGCCAGCAGCGGGACTAGCGGGGCCCCCTACGAGCAGTACTTC
>TRBD2|TRBV25-1|TRBJ2-3|-
CASSVLAGDTQYF
TGTGCCAGCAGTGTCCTAGCGGGAGATACGCAGTATTTT
>-|TRBV19|TRBJ2-7|-
CASSIAGHSYEQYF
TGTGCCAGTAGTATAGCCGGCCACTCCTACGAGCAGTACTTC
>TRBD1|TRBV15|TRBJ2-7|once
CATSKDRGLYEQYF
TGTGCCACCAGCAAAGACAGGGGGCTGTACGAGCAGTACTTC
>TRBD1|TRBV4-2|TRBJ2-7|-
CASSPGQGPVYEQYF
TGTGCCAGCAGCCCGGGACAGGGTCCGGTCTACGAGCAGTACTTC
>TRBD2|TRBV19|TRBJ2-5|-
CASSRESGTSGTWQETQYF
TGTGCCAGTAGTAGGGAATCCGGGACTAGCGGGACTTGGCAAGAGACCCAGTACTTC
>-|TRBV18|TRBJ2-7|-
CASSLSGRNEQYF
TGTGCCAGCTCCCTTTCCGGTAGAAACGAGCAGTACTTC
>TRBD1|TRBV19|TRBJ2-6|-
CASSTGQGFSGANVLTF
TGTGCCAGTAGTACGGGACAGGGTTTCTCTGGGGCCAACGTCCTGACTTTC
>-|TRBV6-1|TRBJ2-7|-
CASRGIDRYEQYF
TGTGCCAGCCGCGGGATAGACCGCTACGAGCAGTACTTC
>TRBD2|TRBV7-2|TRBJ2-3|-
CASSKPRTSGTLTWDTQYF
TGTGCCAGCAGCAAACCCCGGACTAGCGGTACTCTGACATGGGATACGCAGTATTTT
>-|TRBV7-3|TRBJ1-3|-
CASSPSSGNTIYF
TGTGCCAGCAGCCCCAGCTCTGGAAACACCATATATTTT
>TRBD1|TRBV28|TRBJ2-1|once
CASISPQGANEQFF
TGTGCCAGCATTTCCCCTCAGGGGGCAAATGAGCAGTTCTTC
>-|TRBV11-2|TRBJ2-7|-
CASSLAGGQYEQYF
TGTGCCAGCAGCTTAGCGGGGGGCCAGTACGAGCAGTACTTC
>-|TRBV30|TRBJ1-6|-
CAWSGRQGSLVNSPLHF
TGTGCCTGGAGCGGCCGGCAGGGTTCCTTGGTCAATTCACCCCTCCACTTT
>-|TRBV6-6|TRBJ2-2|-
CASRGVGELFF
TGTGCCAGCAGGGGGGTCGGGGAGCTGTTTTTT
>TRBD2|TRBV5-1|TRBJ2-1|-
CASSPRTSGRGSEQFF
TGCGCCAGCAGCCCACGGACTAGCGGGAGGGGTAGTGAGCAGTTCTTC
>-|TRBV19|TRBJ2-3|-
CASRRFGESTDTQYF
TGTGCCAGTCGTAGATTTGGGGAGTCGACAGATACGCAGTATTTT
>-|TRBV28|TRBJ1-1|-
CASSNQENTEAFF
TGTGCCAGCAGCAACCAAGAGAACACTGAAGCTTTCTTT
>TRBD1|TRBV28|TRBJ1-6|-
CASSRTGQGGYNSPLHF
TGTGCCAGCAGCCGGACCGGACAGGGGGGTTATAATTCACCCCTCCACTTT
>-|TRBV5-1|TRBJ2-5|-
CASSLRATQETQYF
TGCGCCAGCAGCTTGCGTGCAACCCAAGAGACCCAGTACTTC
>-|TRBV5-6|TRBJ2-3|-
CASSNHRDVSSTDTQYF
TGTGCCAGCAGCAACCATCGGGACGTTTCTAGCACAGATACGCAGTATTTT
>-|TRBV6-1|TRBJ1-2|-
CASSVISPDLYTF
TGTGCCAGCAGCGTGATAAGCCCCGACCTGTACACCTTC
>-|TRBV10-3|TRBJ2-7|-
CAISESGGLGYEQYF
TGTGCCATCAGTGAGTCCGGCGGACTCGGGTACGAGCAGTACTTC
>-|TRBV5-4|TRBJ2-3|-
CASSLKRTGGGGDTQYF
TGTGCCAGCAGCTTGAAACGAACGGGAGGAGGGGGAGATACGCAGTATTTT
>TRBD2|TRBV5-1|TRBJ2-2|once
CASSLVAGVSTGELFF
TGCGCCAGCAGCTTGGTAGCGGGAGTCAGCACCGGGGAGCTGTTTTTT
>-|TRBV28|TRBJ2-7|-
CASSIRPYEQYF
TGTGCCAGCAGTATCCGTCCCTACGAGCAGTACTTC
>TRBD1|TRBV28|TRBJ2-1|-
CASSPLDRDNEQFF
TGTGCCAGCAGCCCCTTGGACAGGGACAATGAGCAGTTCTTC
>-|TRBV7-2|TRBJ2-5|-
CASSWQGSETQYF
TGTGCCAGCAGCTGGCAGGGTTCGGAGACCCAGTACTTC
>TRBD1|TRBV29-1|TRBJ2-1|once
CRSPRGKEGCEQFF
TGCAGGTCACCCAGGGGGAAAGAGGGATGTGAGCAGTTCTTC
>TRBD1|TRBV11-3|TRBJ2-3|-
CASSQGTGLSTDTQYF
TGTGCCAGCAGCCAAGGGACAGGGTTAAGCACAGATACGCAGTATTTT
>TRBD1|TRBV27|TRBJ1-4|once
CASSAGQGNEKLFF
TGTGCCAGCAGCGCCGGACAGGGAAACGAAAAACTGTTTTTT
>TRBD1|TRBV19|TRBJ2-1|-
CASSGGTGGGHEQFF
TGTGCCAGTAGTGGGGGGACAGGGGGCGGACATGAGCAGTTCTTC
>TRBD1|TRBV7-2|TRBJ2-7|-
CASSISTGFLGEQYF
TGTGCCAGCAGCATATCGACAGGGTTTTTAGGCGAGCAGTACTTC
>TRBD1|TRBV2|TRBJ1-5|few
CASTGQGNQPQHF
TGTGCCAGCACCGGACAGGGGAATCAGCCCCAGCATTTT
>-|TRBV11-3|TRBJ1-1|once
CASSSGGMNTEAFF
TGTGCCAGCAGCTCCGGGGGCATGAACACTGAAGCTTTCTTT
>-|TRBV19|TRBJ2-5|once
CASSIGLAETQYF
TGTGCCAGTAGTATAGGGCTAGCAGAGACCCAGTACTTC
>-|TRBV4-1|TRBJ1-1|-
CASSQDFRSTEAFF
TGCGCCAGCAGCCAAGATTTTAGGAGTACTGAAGCTTTCTTT
>-|TRBV23-1|TRBJ2-4|-
CASGSLLVRWRYF
TGCGCCAGCGGGTCCCTACTAGTCCGATGGCGGTACTTC
>-|TRBV21-1|TRBJ1-4|-
CASSKEPSAAEKLFF
TGTGCCAGCAGCAAAGAGCCAAGCGCCGCGGAAAAACTGTTTTTT
>-|TRBV21-1|TRBJ2-2|-
CASTRATGELFF
TGTGCCAGCACCAGGGCGACCGGGGAGCTGTTTTTT